Sequencing of this T cell receptor beta chain was carried out in a study of T cell repertoires in cytomegalovirus infection. Study-wide context: TCR beta signatures that were public indicated CMV infection and matching HLA type.

Whole-study findings and limits: CMV-specific TCR beta clonotypes restricted by HLA-C dominated the ex vivo response. Cumulative public TCR beta family frequency identified carriers of CMV plus the relevant HLA.

Regarding this clonotype: Its antigen is not known.

TCRdb independently ran MiXCR on the reads; one entry per CDR3 protein. The top ten hold roughly 8.7% of the sample, which has about 400,000 distinct CDR3 sequences, roughly 18% seen once. The CDR3 extends over 14 amino acids. The germline V gene encodes CDR1 DFQATT and CDR2 SNEGSKA (reference sequence). Losses at the gene ends were 5 bases for V and 4 bases for J; bases not matched to a gene: 5. The sequence came from a human donor in good health (CMV status not recorded). Some clones in this sample may be carry-over from other donors' samples. Sequencing was carried out using PBMCs. The chain is built from TRBV20-1 and TRBJ2-7; TRBD2 aligns across 13 bases. CDR3: CSAPGLAGPYEQYF. CDR3 bases: TGCAGTGCTCCGGGACTAGCGGGACCTTACGAGCAGTACTTC.